A selection of T cell receptor beta chains follows, all from one sample in a study of blood T cell repertoires in COVID-19. TCRdb keeps only in-frame clones here, not all; method: immunoSEQ multiplex PCR. The sample consists of 200,000 to 250,000 clones, over 80% of them appearing once. The sample consisted of PBMCs or T cells enriched from blood (not recorded which). These receptors came from a man younger than 35 with acute COVID-19. The CDR3 runs from the conserved cysteine through the conserved F or W. The D gene is left open where the match is weak. Clone sizes are given selectively: once, few, many, or a class where the clone is expanded.

v_call: TRBV7-8
j_call: TRBJ1-5
cdr3_length: 12
clone_size: NA
d_call: NA
cdr3_aa: CASSLLGQPQHF
cdr3_nt: TGTGCCAGCAGCTTACTCGGTCAGCCCCAGCATTTT

v_call: TRBV30
j_call: TRBJ2-3
cdr3_length: 12
clone_size: NA
d_call: NA
cdr3_aa: CAWTSGTDTQYF
cdr3_nt: TGTGCCTGGACTTCAGGGACAGATACGCAGTATTTT

v_call: TRBV18
j_call: TRBJ1-2
cdr3_length: 14
clone_size: NA
d_call: NA
cdr3_aa: CASSPTGLSYGYTF
cdr3_nt: TGTGCCAGCTCACCCACAGGGTTAAGCTATGGCTACACCTTC

v_call: TRBV18
j_call: TRBJ2-2
cdr3_length: 14
clone_size: NA
d_call: NA
cdr3_aa: CASSPDRNTGELFF
cdr3_nt: TGTGCCAGCTCACCGGACAGAAACACCGGGGAGCTGTTTTTT

v_call: TRBV11-2
j_call: TRBJ1-1
cdr3_length: 15
clone_size: NA
d_call: NA
cdr3_aa: CASSLPGGLNTEAFF
cdr3_nt: TGTGCCAGCAGCTTGCCAGGAGGTCTGAACACTGAAGCTTTCTTT

v_call: TRBV4-1
j_call: TRBJ2-7
cdr3_length: 12
clone_size: NA
d_call: NA
cdr3_aa: CASSPGGDEQYF
cdr3_nt: TGCGCCAGCAGCCCCGGCGGGGATGAGCAGTACTTC

v_call: TRBV7-7
j_call: TRBJ2-1
cdr3_length: 14
clone_size: NA
d_call: TRBD1
cdr3_aa: CASSAGQGVDEQFF
cdr3_nt: TGTGCTAGCAGCGCGGGACAGGGAGTCGATGAGCAGTTCTTC

v_call: TRBV28
j_call: TRBJ1-2
cdr3_length: 16
clone_size: NA
d_call: NA
cdr3_aa: CASSLWDQRSNHGYTF
cdr3_nt: TGTGCCAGCAGTTTATGGGACCAGCGGTCGAACCATGGCTACACCTTC

v_call: TRBV5-4
j_call: TRBJ2-2
cdr3_length: 17
clone_size: many
d_call: TRBD2
cdr3_aa: CASSLAASGAATGELFF
cdr3_nt: TGTGCCAGCAGCTTGGCGGCTAGCGGGGCCGCCACCGGGGAGCTGTTTTTT

v_call: TRBV29-1
j_call: TRBJ1-1
cdr3_length: 13
clone_size: NA
d_call: NA
cdr3_aa: CSPGVVFNTEAFF
cdr3_nt: TGCAGCCCCGGAGTGGTTTTTAACACTGAAGCTTTCTTT

v_call: TRBV9
j_call: TRBJ1-5
cdr3_length: 14
clone_size: NA
d_call: TRBD1
cdr3_aa: CASSAGTGHQPQHF
cdr3_nt: TGTGCCAGCAGCGCCGGGACAGGGCATCAGCCCCAGCATTTT

v_call: TRBV24-1
j_call: TRBJ2-1
cdr3_length: 14
clone_size: NA
d_call: NA
cdr3_aa: CATSDPPGVHEQFF
cdr3_nt: TGTGCCACCAGTGATCCACCAGGGGTCCATGAGCAGTTCTTC

v_call: TRBV3-1/TRBV3-2
j_call: TRBJ1-1
cdr3_length: 17
clone_size: NA
d_call: TRBD1
cdr3_aa: CASSQDGTGGLNTEAFF
cdr3_nt: TGTGCCAGCAGCCAAGATGGGACAGGGGGATTGAACACTGAAGCTTTCTTT

v_call: TRBV28
j_call: TRBJ2-7
cdr3_length: 17
clone_size: NA
d_call: NA
cdr3_aa: CASSLLWDTNGSYEQYF
cdr3_nt: TGTGCCAGCAGTTTATTGTGGGACACGAACGGTTCCTACGAGCAGTACTTC

v_call: TRBV3-1/TRBV3-2
j_call: TRBJ2-7
cdr3_length: 15
clone_size: few
d_call: NA
cdr3_aa: CASSQGRGLFYEQYF
cdr3_nt: TGTGCCAGCAGCCAAGGGCGGGGACTCTTCTACGAGCAGTACTTC

v_call: TRBV19
j_call: TRBJ2-6
cdr3_length: 18
clone_size: NA
d_call: NA
cdr3_aa: CASSIGDSEISGANVLTF
cdr3_nt: TGTGCCAGTAGTATCGGAGACAGCGAAATCTCTGGGGCCAACGTCCTGACTTTC

v_call: TRBV2
j_call: TRBJ2-6
cdr3_length: 18
clone_size: NA
d_call: TRBD2
cdr3_aa: CASSALAGGRSGANVLTF
cdr3_nt: TGTGCCAGCAGTGCGTTAGCGGGAGGGCGGAGTGGGGCCAACGTCCTGACTTTC

v_call: TRBV27
j_call: TRBJ1-4
cdr3_length: 14
clone_size: NA
d_call: TRBD1
cdr3_aa: CASRPGTGLEKLFF
cdr3_nt: TGTGCCAGCAGGCCCGGGACAGGGTTAGAAAAACTGTTTTTT

v_call: TRBV13
j_call: TRBJ2-3
cdr3_length: 16
clone_size: NA
d_call: TRBD2
cdr3_aa: CASSLWASGSADTQYF
cdr3_nt: TGTGCCAGCAGCTTATGGGCTAGCGGGAGTGCAGATACGCAGTATTTT

v_call: TRBV6-5
j_call: TRBJ2-3
cdr3_length: 14
clone_size: NA
d_call: TRBD2
cdr3_aa: CASNPGLAGSTQYF
cdr3_nt: TGTGCCAGCAACCCGGGACTAGCGGGAAGTACGCAGTATTTT

v_call: TRBV6-5
j_call: TRBJ2-1
cdr3_length: 15
clone_size: NA
d_call: TRBD1
cdr3_aa: CASSRLGDRVNEQFF
cdr3_nt: TGTGCCAGCAGCCGCCTAGGGGACAGGGTGAATGAGCAGTTCTTC

v_call: TRBV28
j_call: TRBJ2-1
cdr3_length: 19
clone_size: NA
d_call: TRBD1
cdr3_aa: CASSPRPSWTGTLYNEQFF
cdr3_nt: TGTGCCAGCAGTCCACGACCCTCATGGACAGGGACCCTCTACAATGAGCAGTTCTTC

v_call: TRBV28
j_call: TRBJ1-1
cdr3_length: 15
clone_size: NA
d_call: TRBD1
cdr3_aa: CASSLFARGRTEAFF
cdr3_nt: TGTGCCAGCAGTTTATTCGCCAGGGGGCGAACTGAAGCTTTCTTT

v_call: TRBV27
j_call: TRBJ1-6
cdr3_length: 14
clone_size: NA
d_call: TRBD1
cdr3_aa: CASSLGTGTSPLHF
cdr3_nt: TGTGCCAGCAGTTTAGGGACAGGGACTTCACCCCTCCACTTT

v_call: TRBV27
j_call: TRBJ1-2
cdr3_length: 13
clone_size: NA
d_call: NA
cdr3_aa: CASSTREDYGYTF
cdr3_nt: TGTGCCAGCAGTACCAGGGAGGACTATGGCTACACCTTC

v_call: TRBV18
j_call: TRBJ2-3
cdr3_length: 14
clone_size: NA
d_call: NA
cdr3_aa: CASSPDRSTDTQYF
cdr3_nt: TGTGCCAGCTCACCGGACAGAAGCACAGATACGCAGTATTTT

v_call: TRBV11-3
j_call: TRBJ2-7
cdr3_length: 16
clone_size: NA
d_call: TRBD2
cdr3_aa: CASRLSSGTISYEQYF
cdr3_nt: TGTGCCAGCAGACTGTCCTCCGGGACTATCTCCTACGAGCAGTACTTC

v_call: TRBV7-9
j_call: TRBJ2-3
cdr3_length: 17
clone_size: NA
d_call: TRBD1
cdr3_aa: CASSFTTGSPGGDTQYF
cdr3_nt: TGTGCCAGCAGCTTCACGACAGGGAGCCCCGGCGGGGATACGCAGTATTTT

v_call: TRBV4-3
j_call: TRBJ2-6
cdr3_length: 17
clone_size: once
d_call: TRBD2
cdr3_aa: CASSQVGTSSGANVLTF
cdr3_nt: TGCGCCAGCAGCCAAGTGGGGACTAGCTCTGGGGCCAACGTCCTGACTTTC

v_call: TRBV9
j_call: TRBJ2-1
cdr3_length: 14
clone_size: NA
d_call: NA
cdr3_aa: CASSVVSGVNEQFF
cdr3_nt: TGTGCCAGCAGCGTAGTGTCAGGGGTCAATGAGCAGTTCTTC

v_call: TRBV6-1
j_call: TRBJ2-6
cdr3_length: 18
clone_size: NA
d_call: TRBD1
cdr3_aa: CASSDYRGTLMGANVLTF
cdr3_nt: TGTGCCAGCAGTGACTACAGGGGGACACTCATGGGGGCCAACGTCCTGACTTTC

v_call: TRBV30
j_call: TRBJ1-1
cdr3_length: 11
clone_size: NA
d_call: NA
cdr3_aa: CAWAKQIEAFF
cdr3_nt: TGTGCCTGGGCTAAACAGATTGAAGCTTTCTTT

v_call: TRBV18
j_call: TRBJ2-7
cdr3_length: 12
clone_size: NA
d_call: TRBD1
cdr3_aa: CASSTGVYEQYF
cdr3_nt: TGTGCCAGCTCTACAGGGGTCTACGAGCAGTACTTC

v_call: TRBV21-1
j_call: TRBJ1-4
cdr3_length: 15
clone_size: NA
d_call: NA
cdr3_aa: CASSPGVRTGEKLFF
cdr3_nt: TGTGCCAGCAGCCCTGGGGTTCGGACAGGTGAAAAACTGTTTTTT

v_call: TRBV10-3
j_call: TRBJ2-1
cdr3_length: 14
clone_size: NA
d_call: NA
cdr3_aa: CAISERQGYDEQFF
cdr3_nt: TGTGCCATCAGTGAACGGCAGGGTTACGATGAGCAGTTCTTC

v_call: TRBV7-9
j_call: TRBJ2-5
cdr3_length: 13
clone_size: NA
d_call: NA
cdr3_aa: CASSFEDPGTQYF
cdr3_nt: TGTGCCAGCAGCTTCGAGGACCCGGGAACCCAGTACTTC

v_call: TRBV19
j_call: TRBJ2-7
cdr3_length: 15
clone_size: NA
d_call: NA
cdr3_aa: CASSIGLADTYEQYF
cdr3_nt: TGTGCCAGTAGTATAGGACTGGCTGATACCTACGAGCAGTACTTC

v_call: TRBV19
j_call: TRBJ2-1
cdr3_length: 17
clone_size: NA
d_call: TRBD2
cdr3_aa: CASSPTAASGSYNEQFF
cdr3_nt: TGTGCCAGTAGTCCTACTGCGGCTAGCGGGTCCTACAATGAGCAGTTCTTC

v_call: TRBV28
j_call: TRBJ2-7
cdr3_length: 11
clone_size: NA
d_call: NA
cdr3_aa: CASSTSYEQYF
cdr3_nt: TGTGCCAGCAGCACCAGCTACGAGCAGTACTTC

v_call: TRBV5-4
j_call: TRBJ2-7
cdr3_length: 16
clone_size: NA
d_call: TRBD2
cdr3_aa: CASSLGGKTSVSEQYF
cdr3_nt: TGTGCCAGCAGCTTGGGGGGGAAGACTAGCGTGTCCGAGCAGTACTTC

v_call: TRBV19
j_call: TRBJ2-1
cdr3_length: 17
clone_size: NA
d_call: NA
cdr3_aa: CASSIEASAPLNNEQFF
cdr3_nt: TGTGCCAGTAGTATAGAAGCTAGCGCGCCGCTAAACAATGAGCAGTTCTTC

v_call: TRBV24-1
j_call: TRBJ2-1
cdr3_length: 11
clone_size: NA
d_call: NA
cdr3_aa: CATSLYNEQFF
cdr3_nt: TGTGCCACCAGTCTGTACAATGAGCAGTTCTTC

v_call: TRBV11-3
j_call: TRBJ1-1
cdr3_length: 15
clone_size: NA
d_call: NA
cdr3_aa: CASSLEIGENTEAFF
cdr3_nt: TGTGCCAGCAGCTTAGAGATAGGGGAGAACACTGAAGCTTTCTTT

v_call: TRBV30
j_call: TRBJ1-5
cdr3_length: 13
clone_size: NA
d_call: NA
cdr3_aa: CAWSLGLNQPQHF
cdr3_nt: TGTGCCTGGAGTCTTGGACTCAATCAGCCCCAGCATTTT

v_call: TRBV5-6
j_call: TRBJ2-1
cdr3_length: 15
clone_size: NA
d_call: TRBD2
cdr3_aa: CASSLAGVKNNEQFF
cdr3_nt: TGTGCCAGCAGCTTAGCGGGAGTTAAGAACAATGAGCAGTTCTTC

v_call: TRBV28
j_call: TRBJ2-6
cdr3_length: 18
clone_size: once
d_call: TRBD1
cdr3_aa: CASTRAGQGESGANVLTF
cdr3_nt: TGTGCCAGCACCCGGGCGGGACAGGGAGAATCTGGGGCCAACGTCCTGACTTTC

v_call: TRBV4-2
j_call: TRBJ1-3
cdr3_length: 18
clone_size: NA
d_call: NA
cdr3_aa: CASSQDYSGRSSGNTIYF
cdr3_nt: TGTGCCAGCAGCCAAGATTATAGCGGCAGGTCCTCAGGAAACACCATATATTTT

v_call: TRBV12-5
j_call: TRBJ2-7
cdr3_length: 11
clone_size: NA
d_call: NA
cdr3_aa: CASGLTGEQYF
cdr3_nt: TGTGCTAGTGGTTTGACCGGGGAGCAGTACTTC

v_call: TRBV2
j_call: TRBJ2-3
cdr3_length: 18
clone_size: NA
d_call: TRBD2
cdr3_aa: CASSRTGIAGGHTDTQYF
cdr3_nt: TGTGCCAGCTCCCGAACTGGAATAGCGGGAGGACACACAGATACGCAGTATTTT

v_call: TRBV5-1
j_call: TRBJ1-2
cdr3_length: 13
clone_size: NA
d_call: NA
cdr3_aa: CASSILQGRGYTF
cdr3_nt: TGCGCCAGCAGCATTTTACAGGGCCGGGGCTACACCTTC

v_call: TRBV4-2
j_call: TRBJ2-6
cdr3_length: 16
clone_size: NA
d_call: TRBD1
cdr3_aa: CASSRDRVTGANVLTF
cdr3_nt: TGTGCCAGCAGCCGGGACAGGGTTACTGGGGCCAACGTCCTGACTTTC

v_call: TRBV19
j_call: TRBJ2-7
cdr3_length: 14
clone_size: NA
d_call: NA
cdr3_aa: CASSITRSSYEQYF
cdr3_nt: TGTGCCAGTAGTATAACTAGATCCTCCTACGAGCAGTACTTC

v_call: TRBV6-5
j_call: TRBJ1-4
cdr3_length: 15
clone_size: NA
d_call: TRBD1
cdr3_aa: CASSHRQGSDEKLFF
cdr3_nt: TGTGCCAGCAGCCACAGACAGGGTTCGGATGAAAAACTGTTTTTT

v_call: TRBV7-2
j_call: TRBJ2-2
cdr3_length: 13
clone_size: NA
d_call: NA
cdr3_aa: CASSTLPTGELFF
cdr3_nt: TGTGCCAGCAGCACCCTACCCACCGGGGAGCTGTTTTTT

v_call: TRBV4-2
j_call: TRBJ2-4
cdr3_length: 18
clone_size: NA
d_call: NA
cdr3_aa: CASSQEASGAGAKNIQYF
cdr3_nt: TGTGCCAGCAGCCAAGAGGCCAGCGGAGCGGGAGCCAAAAACATTCAGTACTTC

v_call: TRBV28
j_call: TRBJ2-7
cdr3_length: 17
clone_size: NA
d_call: TRBD1
cdr3_aa: CASRRGGGGQGTYEQYF
cdr3_nt: TGTGCCAGCAGACGCGGCGGGGGAGGACAGGGGACCTACGAGCAGTACTTC

v_call: TRBV2
j_call: TRBJ2-3
cdr3_length: 14
clone_size: NA
d_call: NA
cdr3_aa: CAVPMGDATDTQYF
cdr3_nt: TGTGCCGTCCCGATGGGAGACGCCACAGATACGCAGTATTTT

v_call: TRBV11-2
j_call: TRBJ2-7
cdr3_length: 15
clone_size: NA
d_call: TRBD2
cdr3_aa: CASSLGAGGPYEQYF
cdr3_nt: TGTGCCAGCAGCTTAGGGGCGGGAGGGCCTTACGAGCAGTACTTC